The 10 T cell receptor beta chains below were found in one sample sequenced in a study of blood T cell repertoires in COVID-19. TCRdb keeps only in-frame clones here, not all; method: immunoSEQ multiplex PCR. The sample records about 90,000 clones, less than 95% being singletons. Sequencing was carried out using peripheral blood. The receptors were gathered from a human donor with active COVID-19. The donor label of this sample is uncertain.

The V gene is TRBV19, the J gene TRBJ2-2; D might be TRBD1 (5 bases). There are 15 residues in the CDR3. Germline CDR1 reads LNHDA; CDR2 reads SQIVND (reference sequence). Between the trimmed V and J ends, which lost 6 bases and 6 bases, there was a span of 17 bases. As DNA, the CDR3 is TGTGCCAGTAGAACTATAGGGGTTACGGCCGGGGAGCTGTTTTTT. This gives the protein CASRTIGVTAGELFF.

The rearrangement links TRBV5-4 to TRBJ2-3, with D possibly matching TRBD2 (6 bases). The germline V gene has CDR1 SGHNT and CDR2 YYREEE (reference sequence). Trimming took 4 bases from V and 6 from J, leaving 18 bases between them. The length of the CDR3 is 15 residues. The CDR3 is CASSRSTGLGDTQYF. The CDR3 DNA follows: TGTGCCAGCAGCCGATCTACGGGACTTGGGGATACGCAGTATTTT.

The J gene is TRBJ2-3, the V gene TRBV27; 9 positions agree with TRBD2. With V trimmed by 6 bases and J by 7 bases, 8 bases remained unmatched. CDR1 is MNHEY and CDR2 is SMNVEV in the germline V gene (reference sequence). The CDR3 sequence is 14 residues long. CDR3 bases: TGTGCCAGCAGATTAGCGGGGGCCGGGAATACGCAGTATTTT. It translates to CASRLAGAGNTQYF.

CDR3 nucleotide sequence: TGTGCCAGCAGCTTAGCAGCGGGGGTGCCCGGGGAGCTGTTTTTT. Its translation is CASSLAAGVPGELFF. The genes are TRBV7-3 and TRBJ2-2; TRBD2 aligns across 8 bases. Trimming removed 2 bases from V and 6 bases from J; junction bases left unmatched: 5. This CDR3 spans 15 amino acids. Germline V CDR1 and CDR2: SGHTA, FQGTGA.

The genes are TRBV5-8 and TRBJ2-1; 8 bases are shared with TRBD2. Trimming took 1 base from V and 6 from J; bases not matched to a gene: 12. Germline V lookup: CDR1 SGHTS, CDR2 YDEGEE. This CDR3 has 17 amino acids. The CDR3 DNA reads TGTGCCAGCAGCTTGTCGGGGGGGACGGGTTGGAGCAATGAGCAGTTCTTC. Protein sequence: CASSLSGGTGWSNEQFF.

The rearrangement links TRBV6-2 or TRBV6-3 to TRBJ1-2; the match to TRBD1 covers 9 bases. The CDR3 totals 13 residues. From germline, CDR1 is MNHEY and CDR2 SVGEGT. Germline trimming cut 6 bases from V and 2 bases from J; bases unmatched to any gene: 1. DNA for the CDR3: TGTGCCAGCAGCGGACAGGGGAACTATGGCTACACCTTC. Translation: CASSGQGNYGYTF.

This chain connects TRBV27 to TRBJ2-3; a weak D match, TRBD2 (6 bases). Germline values: CDR1 MNHEY, CDR2 SMNVEV (reference sequence). Trimming stripped 5 bases from V and 2 bases from J, with 23 bases between. The CDR3 contains 18 residues. Written as DNA, the CDR3 is TGTGCCAGCAGTCAAATAAACCCCTCCGGGGGTCCCACAGATACGCAGTATTTT. Its protein product is CASSQINPSGGPTDTQYF.

This chain joins TRBV14 and TRBJ2-2, with 8 bases lining up with TRBD1. V lost 5 bases and J lost 6; bases outside the gene matches: 8. Germline V lookup: CDR1 SGHDN, CDR2 FVKESK. This CDR3 spans 15 amino acids. The CDR3 DNA follows: TGTGCCAGCAGCTCATGGACAGGGTCCCCCGGGGAGCTGTTTTTT. Translation gives CASSSWTGSPGELFF.

CDR3 residues: CASILDPSRAEAFF. The CDR3 nucleotides are TGTGCCAGTATCCTAGATCCGAGTCGCGCTGAAGCTTTCTTT. The V gene is TRBV19, the J gene TRBJ1-1; D gene unclear. Trimming removed 7 bases from V and 6 bases from J, with 18 bases in between. The CDR3 contains 14 residues. Per germline, CDR1 LNHDA and CDR2 SQIVND (reference sequence).

The chain is built from TRBV9 and TRBJ2-1, with D possibly matching TRBD1 (6 bases). Looked up from germline, CDR1 is SGDLS and CDR2 is YYNGEE. The CDR3 loop spans 14 amino acids. V was trimmed by 3 bases and J by 11 bases, leaving 18 bases between them. The CDR3 loop is CASSGFDRTDKQFF. The DNA of the CDR3 is TGTGCCAGCAGCGGATTTGACAGGACTGATAAGCAGTTCTTC.